This record concerns one T cell receptor beta chain sequence. The target antigen is unknown. Per the germline V gene, CDR1 is DFQATT and CDR2 is SNEGSKA (reference sequence). CDR3 length equals 15 residues. Each CDR3 protein gets one entry in TCRdb, which reprocessed the 5' RACE reads and gives no DNA. The ten most abundant clones cover 2.4% of a sample with some 150,000 distinct CDR3 sequences. The data derive from a study of monozygotic twins with inflammatory bowel disease. Whole-study findings and limits: Differences in immunosuppressive treatment may have been a source of added variability in patient repertoires. Limited statistical power may explain no repertoire similarity difference between concordant and discordant twins.

The sequence derives from a human donor with ulcerative colitis or Crohn's disease, or a healthy co-twin of an affected twin (not recorded which). This chain uses TRBV20-1 with TRBJ2-1; as DNA is missing, the TRBD2 call by TCRdb cannot be tested. Sequencing was done on a sample of blood. The CDR3: CSARDRTSGSGEQFF.